The 27 T cell receptor beta chains presented below share a single source sample, sequenced in a study of blood T cell repertoires in COVID-19. Generated by immunoSEQ multiplex PCR, the TCRdb table keeps only in-frame clones and is missing some. The sample yields more than 45,000 clones, about nine tenths seen once. The specimen sequenced was peripheral blood. The receptors come from a man aged 60 to 75 with acute or convalescent COVID-19.

V gene TRBV27 combines with J gene TRBJ1-5; the match to TRBD1 covers 8 bases. The junction had 8 bases not matched to a gene; V was cut back by 3 bases and J by 7 bases. The CDR3 length is 15 residues. Germline assignment: CDR1 MNHEY and CDR2 SMNVEV (reference sequence). The CDR3 DNA follows: TGTGCCAGCAGTTTTACCCGGGACAGGAACCAGCCCCAGCATTTT. As protein: CASSFTRDRNQPQHF.

The rearrangement joins TRBV20-1 to TRBJ2-2; 10 positions agree with TRBD2. The CDR3 runs 18 residues. The V and J ends lost 3 bases and 4 bases, in that order; junction bases with no gene match: 14. Germline CDR1 is DFQATT and CDR2 is SNEGSKA (reference sequence). CDR3 residues: CSASPEDSGRGVTGELFF. CDR3 in DNA: TGCAGTGCTAGTCCTGAGGACAGCGGGAGGGGAGTCACCGGGGAGCTGTTTTTT.

The genes are TRBV12-3 or TRBV12-4 and TRBJ2-6; D is uncertain. V was trimmed by 11 bases and J by 0 bases, leaving 8 bases between them. This CDR3 is 13 amino acids long. CDR3 protein: CAQGVSGANVLTF. CDR3 nucleotide sequence: TGTGCCCAAGGAGTCTCTGGGGCCAACGTCCTGACTTTC.

This chain links TRBV7-3 with TRBJ1-1; D is undetermined. The CDR3 is 14 amino acids. Trimming pared 5 bases from V and 6 bases from J, leaving 16 bases between. Germline-derived CDR1 and CDR2 are SGHTA and FQGTGA. CDR3: CASSPSRGSAEAFF. The CDR3 bases are TGTGCCAGCAGCCCGTCCCGAGGTAGCGCTGAAGCTTTCTTT.

This chain joins TRBV28 and TRBJ1-1; TRBD1 aligns across 10 bases. Germline V lookup: CDR1 MDHEN, CDR2 SYDVKM. This CDR3 contains 14 residues. The trim removed 6 bases at V and 4 bases at J, leaving 5 bases unmatched. The CDR3 reads CASRPTGGFTEAFF. The DNA of the CDR3 is TGTGCCAGCAGACCGACAGGGGGCTTCACTGAAGCTTTCTTT.

This chain uses TRBV24-1 with TRBJ2-2; 8 nucleotides agree with TRBD1. The CDR3 is made up of 15 amino acids. CDR1 and CDR2 (germline): KGHDR, SFDVKD. Trimming removed 3 bases from V and 6 bases from J; junction bases left unmatched: 5. CDR3 region: CATSDPRGRPGELFF. The CDR3 DNA sequence: TGTGCCACCAGTGATCCCAGGGGGCGACCCGGGGAGCTGTTTTTT.

Comments on this clone: A read error may produce the germline difference seen at one junction end. This rearrangement joins TRBV5-1 to TRBJ2-7; TRBD2 aligns across 14 bases. The CDR3 length is 16 residues. CDR1 is SGHRS and CDR2 is YFSETQ in the germline V gene. The DNA of the CDR3 is TGCGCCAGCAGCTTGGGAGGACTAGCGGGAGGTCGCGAGCAGCACTTC. Its protein product is CASSLGGLAGGREQHF.

This rearrangement joins TRBV13 to TRBJ1-1, with 7 nucleotides matching TRBD1. Trimming removed 5 bases from V and 4 bases from J; junction bases left unmatched: 10. The CDR3 contains 15 residues. The germline gives CDR1 PRHDT, CDR2 FYEKMQ (reference sequence). The CDR3 coding sequence is TGTGCCAGCAGCCCGGGACAGCTTCCAGGCACTGAAGCTTTCTTT. Protein sequence: CASSPGQLPGTEAFF.

The chain is built from TRBV7-2 and TRBJ1-5, with D possibly being TRBD1 (6 bases). CDR3 length: 15 amino acids. From germline, CDR1 is SGHTA and CDR2 FQGNSA. V was pared by 3 bases and J by 4 bases, with 13 bases between. Here the CDR3 reads CASSFNREGNQPQHF. For the CDR3, the DNA is TGTGCCAGCAGCTTCAACAGGGAGGGTAATCAGCCCCAGCATTTT.

In DNA, the CDR3 is TGTGCCACCAGTGAGACAGGGGACGTTCGGCCCCAGCATTTT. This translates into CATSETGDVRPQHF. This sequence joins TRBV24-1 and TRBJ1-5; 8 bases match TRBD1. V lost 4 bases to trimming and J lost 9 bases; unmatched junction nucleotides: 7. This CDR3 is 14 amino acids long. Germline V CDR1 and CDR2: KGHDR, SFDVKD.

The chain is built from TRBV29-1 and TRBJ2-3, with D perhaps matching TRBD2 (5 bases). The CDR3 is made up of 13 amino acids. Trimming removed 7 bases from V and 2 bases from J, with 13 bases in between. CDR1 SQVTM and CDR2 ANQGSEA come from the germline V gene. In DNA form, the CDR3 reads TGCAGCGCTGGACTGAGCCTCACAGATACGCAGTATTTT. It specifies CSAGLSLTDTQYF.

The count of this clone is one. CDR3 region: CASSPRGKDQQYF. The DNA of the CDR3 is TGTGCCAGCAGTCCGCGCGGGAAGGACCAGCAGTACTTC. The chain uses TRBV12-3 or TRBV12-4 and TRBJ2-7, with TRBD2 as a possible D gene (6 bases). The V gene lost 5 bases and the J gene lost 8 bases, with 16 bases spanning the gap. The CDR3 has 13 residues.

This chain uses TRBV19 with TRBJ1-2; 7 positions match TRBD1. With V trimmed by 2 bases and J by 6 bases, 12 bases remained unmatched. Germline loops: CDR1 LNHDA, CDR2 SQIVND (reference sequence). CDR3 size: 16 residues. The CDR3 is CASSIYEDRTEDGYTF. The CDR3 nucleotides are TGTGCCAGTAGTATATATGAGGACAGGACGGAGGATGGCTACACCTTC.

The chain carries TRBV11-3 and TRBJ2-3; possibly TRBD2 for D (5 bases). Germline lookup yields CDR1 SGHNT and CDR2 YENEEA. The ends were cut back, 2 bases at V and 1 base at J, with 13 bases in the middle. This CDR3 spans 16 amino acids. The CDR3 DNA sequence: TGTGCCAGCAGCTTAACACCGGGATCAGGCACAGATACGCAGTATTTT. Encoded protein: CASSLTPGSGTDTQYF. Full variable domain (rest looked up from reference TRBV11-3 and TRBJ2-3): EAGVVQSPRYKIIEKKQPVAFWCNPISGHNTLYWYLQNLGQGPELLIRYENEEAVDDSQLPKDRFSAERLKGVDSTLKIQPAELGDSAVYLCASSLTPGSGTDTQYFGPGTRLTVL.

This chain uses TRBV9 with TRBJ1-3; perhaps TRBD1 as D (5 bases). V lost 4 bases and J lost 1, with 12 bases in between. This CDR3 region has 15 residues. Germline V gene lookup returns CDR1 SGDLS and CDR2 YYNGEE. For the CDR3, the DNA is TGTGCCAGCAGCATGGGGGGTACGTCTGGAAACACCATATATTTT. Translation: CASSMGGTSGNTIYF.

The gene calls are TRBV11-3 and TRBJ2-5, with 9 bases aligning to TRBD2. The ends lost 4 bases at V and 1 base at J; junction bases unmatched: 7. The CDR3 has 16 amino acids. Germline V gives CDR1 SGHNT, CDR2 YENEEA. The CDR3 reads CASSWRLAELQETQYF. In nucleotides, the CDR3 is TGTGCCAGCAGCTGGCGACTAGCGGAGCTCCAAGAGACCCAGTACTTC.

J is TRBJ2-7 and V is TRBV18, with 7 bases matching TRBD2. V was clipped by 6 bases and J by 0 bases; unmatched bases: 11. CDR3 size: 16 residues. The germline gives CDR1 KGHSH, CDR2 LQKENI. CDR3 nucleotides: TGTGCCAGCTCGTCGGTGAATAGCGGGTCCTCCTACGAGCAGTACTTC. This sequence encodes CASSSVNSGSSYEQYF.

This chain uses TRBV30 with TRBJ2-7; D is undetermined. V was clipped by 5 bases and J by 4 bases, with 9 bases between them. The germline V gene encodes CDR1 GTSNPN and CDR2 SVGIG (reference sequence). CDR3 length: 11 residues. This CDR3 reads CAWRSIYEQYF. The CDR3 nucleotides read TGTGCCTGGCGGTCCATATACGAGCAGTACTTC.

This sequence joins TRBV24-1 and TRBJ2-3; 7 bases line up with TRBD1. The CDR3 runs to 16 residues. Germline V gives CDR1 KGHDR, CDR2 SFDVKD. Losses at the gene ends were 2 bases for V and 3 bases for J; bases not matched to a gene: 7. The CDR3 spells CATSDSTGLGTDTQYF. Here the CDR3 DNA reads TGTGCCACCAGTGATTCGACAGGGCTTGGGACAGATACGCAGTATTTT.

This clone was seen once. The V and J genes are TRBV5-6 and TRBJ1-1, with 8 bases lining up with TRBD1. CDR3 size: 15 residues. The V gene end was trimmed by 3 bases and the J gene end by 2 bases; junction bases not matched to a gene: 6. Germline assignment: CDR1 SGHDT and CDR2 YYEEEE. The CDR3 loop is CASSWGTGRNTEAFF. CDR3 DNA sequence: TGTGCCAGCAGCTGGGGGACAGGACGTAACACTGAAGCTTTCTTT.

The rearrangement joins TRBV28 to TRBJ2-7, with 11 bases aligning to TRBD2. Germline values: CDR1 MDHEN, CDR2 SYDVKM. The CDR3 spans 12 residues. Trimming cost V 8 bases and J 3 bases; bases outside gene matches: 0. CDR3 in DNA: TGTGCCAGCGGGACTAGCGGCTACGAGCAGTACTTC. Amino acids: CASGTSGYEQYF.

This chain connects TRBV11-3 to TRBJ2-5; 9 bases are shared with TRBD2. The CDR3 spans 17 residues. Germline V CDR1 and CDR2: SGHNT, YENEEA. V trimming: 6 bases; J trimming: 4 bases; junction bases outside the gene matches: 15. The CDR3 reads CASSSSLGSGSGETQYF. The CDR3 nucleotides are TGTGCCAGCAGTTCGTCTTTAGGTAGCGGGAGTGGAGAGACCCAGTACTTC.

This sequence joins TRBV6-2 or TRBV6-3 and TRBJ2-3, with 7 positions matching TRBD1. CDR1 and CDR2 from the germline V gene are MNHEY and SVGEGT. This CDR3 has 18 amino acids. With V trimmed by 2 bases and J by 2 bases, 13 bases remained unmatched. The CDR3 here is CASSYARYRGEVTDTQYF. The CDR3 nucleotides are TGTGCCAGCAGTTACGCGAGATACAGGGGAGAGGTCACAGATACGCAGTATTTT.

This chain links TRBV6-5 with TRBJ1-2; D unclear. In germline, CDR1 is MNHEY, CDR2 SVGAGI. Trimming stripped 0 bases from V and 7 bases from J, with 9 bases between. This CDR3 comprises 13 residues. The CDR3 here is CASSYSRGGGYTF. The CDR3 DNA sequence: TGTGCCAGCAGTTACTCGAGAGGAGGTGGCTACACCTTC.

This chain links TRBV6-1 with TRBJ1-1; no definite D call. Germline values: CDR1 MNHNS, CDR2 SASEGT. Trimming pared 3 bases from V and 1 base from J, leaving 6 bases between. The CDR3 runs 13 residues. CDR3 coding DNA: TGTGCCAGCAGTGAGACACCGAACACTGAAGCTTTCTTT. Its translation is CASSETPNTEAFF.

The chain has TRBV5-1 and TRBJ1-2; 10 bases agree with TRBD1. This CDR3 has 15 amino acids. V gave up 2 bases and J gave up 3 bases; unmatched junction bases: 4. CDR1 SGHRS and CDR2 YFSETQ come from the germline V gene. The CDR3 DNA follows: TGCGCCAGCAGCTTCGGGACAGGGGTTGACTATGGCTACACCTTC. This gives the protein CASSFGTGVDYGYTF. The whole variable domain, remainder taken from reference TRBV5-1 and TRBJ1-2, is KAGVTQTPRYLIKTRGQQVTLSCSPISGHRSVSWYQQTPGQGLQFLFEYFSETQRNKGNFPGRFSGRQFSNSRSEMNVSTLELGDSALYLCASSFGTGVDYGYTFGSGTRLTVV.

The chain couples TRBV10-3 to TRBJ2-5; 11 bases match TRBD1. V lost 11 bases, J lost 5 bases, and 10 bases stayed unmatched. CDR1 ENHRY and CDR2 SYGVKD come from the germline V gene. CDR3 length: 14 residues. The CDR3, as DNA: TGTGCCTCCCGGACAGGGGGCGCCGGGGAGACCCAGTACTTC. Translation: CASRTGGAGETQYF.